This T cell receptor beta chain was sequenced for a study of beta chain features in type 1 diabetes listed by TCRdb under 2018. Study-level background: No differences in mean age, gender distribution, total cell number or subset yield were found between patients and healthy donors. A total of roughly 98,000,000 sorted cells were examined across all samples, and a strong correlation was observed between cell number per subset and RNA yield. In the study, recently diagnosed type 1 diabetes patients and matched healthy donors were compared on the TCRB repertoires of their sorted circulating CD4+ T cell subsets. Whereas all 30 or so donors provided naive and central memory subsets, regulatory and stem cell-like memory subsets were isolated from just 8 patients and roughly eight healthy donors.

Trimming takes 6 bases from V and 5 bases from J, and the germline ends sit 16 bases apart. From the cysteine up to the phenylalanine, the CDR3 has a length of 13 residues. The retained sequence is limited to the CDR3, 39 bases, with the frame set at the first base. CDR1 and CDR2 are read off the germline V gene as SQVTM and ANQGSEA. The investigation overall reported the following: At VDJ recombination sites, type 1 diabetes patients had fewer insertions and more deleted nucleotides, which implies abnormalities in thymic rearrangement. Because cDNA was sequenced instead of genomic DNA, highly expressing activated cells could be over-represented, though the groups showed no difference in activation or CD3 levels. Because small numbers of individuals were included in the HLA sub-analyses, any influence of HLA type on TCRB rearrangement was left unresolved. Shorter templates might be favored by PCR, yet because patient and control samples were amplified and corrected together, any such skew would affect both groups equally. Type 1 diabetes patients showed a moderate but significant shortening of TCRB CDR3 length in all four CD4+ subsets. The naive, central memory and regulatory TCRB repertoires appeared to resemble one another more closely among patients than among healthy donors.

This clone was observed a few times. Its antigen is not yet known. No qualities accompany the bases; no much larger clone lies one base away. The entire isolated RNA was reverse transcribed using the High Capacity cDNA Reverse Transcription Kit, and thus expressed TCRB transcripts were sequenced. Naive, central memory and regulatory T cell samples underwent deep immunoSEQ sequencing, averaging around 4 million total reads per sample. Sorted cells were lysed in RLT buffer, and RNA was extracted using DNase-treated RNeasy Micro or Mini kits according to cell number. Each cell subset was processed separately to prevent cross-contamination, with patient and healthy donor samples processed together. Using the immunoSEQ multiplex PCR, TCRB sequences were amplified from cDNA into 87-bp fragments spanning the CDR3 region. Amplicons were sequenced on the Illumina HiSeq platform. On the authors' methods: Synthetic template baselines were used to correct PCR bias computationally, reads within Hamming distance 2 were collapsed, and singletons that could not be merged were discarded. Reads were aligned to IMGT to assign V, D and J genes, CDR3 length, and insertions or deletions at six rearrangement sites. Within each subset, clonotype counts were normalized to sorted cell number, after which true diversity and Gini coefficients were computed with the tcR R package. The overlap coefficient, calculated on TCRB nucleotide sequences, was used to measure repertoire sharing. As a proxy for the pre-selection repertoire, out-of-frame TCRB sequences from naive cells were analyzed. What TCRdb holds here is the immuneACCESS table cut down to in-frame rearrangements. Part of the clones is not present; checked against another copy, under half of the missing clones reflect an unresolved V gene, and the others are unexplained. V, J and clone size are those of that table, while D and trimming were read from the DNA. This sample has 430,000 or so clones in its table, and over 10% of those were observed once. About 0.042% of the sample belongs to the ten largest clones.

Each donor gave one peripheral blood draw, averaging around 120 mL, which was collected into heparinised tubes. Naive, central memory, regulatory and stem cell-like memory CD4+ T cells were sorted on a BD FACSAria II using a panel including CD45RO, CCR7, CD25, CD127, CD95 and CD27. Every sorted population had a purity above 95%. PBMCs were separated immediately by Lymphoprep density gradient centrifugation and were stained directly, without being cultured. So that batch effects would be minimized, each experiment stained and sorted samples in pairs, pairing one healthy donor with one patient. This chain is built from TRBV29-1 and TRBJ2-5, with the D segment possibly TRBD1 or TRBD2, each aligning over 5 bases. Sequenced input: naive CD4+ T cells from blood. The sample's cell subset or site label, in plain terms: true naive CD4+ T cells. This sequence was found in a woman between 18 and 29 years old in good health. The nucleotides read TGCAGCGTCGGAATTGGGGGTGGGGAGACCCAGTACTTC. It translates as CSVGIGGGETQYF.